Listed below are T cell receptor beta chains from one sample, sequenced in a study of patients and donors after allogeneic stem cell transplantation. In TCRdb, the RT-PCR reads were re-called with MiXCR into one record per CDR3 protein. The table has roughly 940,000 distinct CDR3 sequences, approximately 18% seen once; the top ten hold around 6%. Sequenced: blood, either unsorted or a sorted T cell fraction (not recorded which). These receptors originate from a human donor who was either an allogeneic HSCT recipient or a stem cell or donor lymphocyte infusion donor (not recorded which). It is not recorded whose cells these are; they may come from a transplant donor. The CDR3 runs from the conserved cysteine through the conserved F or W. D genes are given only for firm matches. Size is omitted from some rows. Given values are once, few, many or a class for expanded clones.

clone_size: once; j_call: TRBJ2-7; v_call: TRBV28; d_call: TRBD2; cdr3_nt: TGTGCCAGCAGTGGTGACGGGGGGGCCTACAAGCAGTACTTC; cdr3_aa: CASSGDGGAYKQYF
clone_size: many; j_call: TRBJ2-1; v_call: TRBV20-1; d_call: TRBD2; cdr3_nt: TGCAGTGCTAAGACTAGCGGCTACAATGAGCAGTTCTTC; cdr3_aa: CSAKTSGYNEQFF
clone_size: few; j_call: TRBJ2-1; v_call: TRBV14; d_call: .; cdr3_nt: TGTGCCAGCAGCCAAGGATCGCTTAGCTCCTACAATGAGCAGTTCTTC; cdr3_aa: CASSQGSLSSYNEQFF
clone_size: few; j_call: TRBJ2-7; v_call: TRBV12-3/TRBV12-4; d_call: TRBD2; cdr3_nt: TGTGCCAGCAGTTTGTGGACTAGCGGGAGGGCCTACGAGCAGTACTTC; cdr3_aa: CASSLWTSGRAYEQYF
clone_size: few; j_call: TRBJ2-3; v_call: TRBV5-1; d_call: .; cdr3_nt: TGCGCCAGCAGCGAGTCGCCGGATTTTCCGCAGTATTTT; cdr3_aa: CASSESPDFPQYF
clone_size: .; j_call: TRBJ2-3; v_call: TRBV6-2/TRBV6-3; d_call: .; cdr3_nt: TGTGCCAGCAGCCCAACTAGATCCCGTACGCAGTATTTT; cdr3_aa: CASSPTRSRTQYF
clone_size: many; j_call: TRBJ1-2; v_call: TRBV20-1; d_call: .; cdr3_nt: TGCAGTGCTCCCACAGAGAACTATGGCTACACCTTC; cdr3_aa: CSAPTENYGYTF
clone_size: few; j_call: TRBJ1-1; v_call: TRBV4-2; d_call: .; cdr3_nt: TGTGCCAGCAGCCAAGATGCCAGGGATATCGGCGCTTTCTTT; cdr3_aa: CASSQDARDIGAFF
clone_size: .; j_call: TRBJ1-1; v_call: TRBV20-1; d_call: .; cdr3_nt: TGCAGTGCTAGGGACTTCAGGACACCCTGGGGGACTGAAGCTTTCTTT; cdr3_aa: CSARDFRTPWGTEAFF
clone_size: few; j_call: TRBJ1-2; v_call: TRBV24-1; d_call: .; cdr3_nt: TGTGCCACCAGTGATTTCCCAGGTCCTGTCGATGGCTACACCTTC; cdr3_aa: CATSDFPGPVDGYTF
clone_size: few; j_call: TRBJ1-4; v_call: TRBV6-1; d_call: .; cdr3_nt: TGTGCCAGCAGCCGGGGGGGGTCCTCTAATGAAAAACTGTTTTTT; cdr3_aa: CASSRGGSSNEKLFF
clone_size: .; j_call: TRBJ2-2; v_call: TRBV24-1; d_call: TRBD2; cdr3_nt: TGTGCCACCAGTGATGTCCGGGAGGGCCCTAGCGGGGAGCTGTTTTTT; cdr3_aa: CATSDVREGPSGELFF
clone_size: .; j_call: TRBJ2-7; v_call: TRBV24-1; d_call: .; cdr3_nt: TGTGCCACCAGTGATTTGCGGGATTGGGGACAGTACTTC; cdr3_aa: CATSDLRDWGQYF
clone_size: .; j_call: TRBJ2-3; v_call: TRBV9; d_call: TRBD2; cdr3_nt: TGTGCCAGCAGCGAAACCTTAGCGGGAGGTTTTCCAGATATGCAGTATTTT; cdr3_aa: CASSETLAGGFPDMQYF
clone_size: .; j_call: TRBJ2-1; v_call: TRBV29-1; d_call: TRBD2; cdr3_nt: TGCAGCGTTCCTCAGACCCTAGCGGGAGGGCCTTCGGATGAGCAGTTCTTC; cdr3_aa: CSVPQTLAGGPSDEQFF
clone_size: few; j_call: TRBJ2-7; v_call: TRBV29-1; d_call: .; cdr3_nt: TGCAGCGTTGCCGGGGGCTCCTACGAGCAGTACTTC; cdr3_aa: CSVAGGSYEQYF
clone_size: few; j_call: TRBJ2-1; v_call: TRBV5-1; d_call: TRBD2; cdr3_nt: TGCGCCAGCAGCTCCGGACTAGTTCCTTACAATGAGCAGTTCTTC; cdr3_aa: CASSSGLVPYNEQFF
clone_size: .; j_call: TRBJ2-7; v_call: TRBV12-3/TRBV12-4; d_call: TRBD1; cdr3_nt: TGTGCCAGCAGTTCTCAGGGACAGGGGTACGAGCAGTACTTC; cdr3_aa: CASSSQGQGYEQYF
clone_size: .; j_call: TRBJ2-2; v_call: TRBV27; d_call: TRBD2; cdr3_nt: TGTGCCAGCAGTAGGGACTACCTGAACACCGGGGAGCTGTTTTTT; cdr3_aa: CASSRDYLNTGELFF
clone_size: few; j_call: TRBJ2-4; v_call: TRBV4-3; d_call: TRBD1; cdr3_nt: TGCGCCAGCAGCTCCTACACCGGGACAGGGCTTGTAGCCAAAAACATTCAGTACTTC; cdr3_aa: CASSSYTGTGLVAKNIQYF
clone_size: few; j_call: TRBJ2-1; v_call: TRBV11-3; d_call: TRBD2; cdr3_nt: TGTGCCAGCAGCCCCCCGGGACTAGACTACAATGAGCAGTTCTTC; cdr3_aa: CASSPPGLDYNEQFF
clone_size: few; j_call: TRBJ2-5; v_call: TRBV27; d_call: TRBD2; cdr3_nt: TGTGCCAGCAGTTTTACCCTAGCGGGAGGGCAGACCCAGTACTTC; cdr3_aa: CASSFTLAGGQTQYF
clone_size: .; j_call: TRBJ1-2; v_call: TRBV7-2; d_call: .; cdr3_nt: TGTGCCAGCAGCCCCCGGAAGGCGGGCTACACCTTC; cdr3_aa: CASSPRKAGYTF
clone_size: few; j_call: TRBJ2-2; v_call: TRBV20-1; d_call: .; cdr3_nt: TGCAGTGCCGACAGGAGGGGGGCCGGGGAGCTGTTTTTT; cdr3_aa: CSADRRGAGELFF
clone_size: few; j_call: TRBJ2-2; v_call: TRBV25-1; d_call: .; cdr3_nt: TGTGCCATCGGGCAAGGGGAGCTGTTTTTT; cdr3_aa: CAIGQGELFF
clone_size: .; j_call: TRBJ2-1; v_call: TRBV7-3; d_call: TRBD1; cdr3_nt: TGTGCCAGCAGCTTAATCAGAGGGGGCGCGTCTACCAATGAGCAGTTCTTC; cdr3_aa: CASSLIRGGASTNEQFF
clone_size: few; j_call: TRBJ2-7; v_call: TRBV5-1; d_call: .; cdr3_nt: TGCGCCAGCAGCTTGGCCGGGACATACGAGGAGCAGTACTTC; cdr3_aa: CASSLAGTYEEQYF
clone_size: .; j_call: TRBJ2-2; v_call: TRBV3-1; d_call: TRBD1; cdr3_nt: TGTGCCAGCACCAGACGACAGGGAACGGCCGGGGAGCTGTTTTTT; cdr3_aa: CASTRRQGTAGELFF
clone_size: many; j_call: TRBJ2-7; v_call: TRBV12-3/TRBV12-4; d_call: TRBD2; cdr3_nt: TGTGCCAGCAGTTTGACTAGCGGGAGGGCCTACGAGCAGTACTTC; cdr3_aa: CASSLTSGRAYEQYF
clone_size: .; j_call: TRBJ1-5; v_call: TRBV7-8; d_call: .; cdr3_nt: TGTGCCAGCAGCTCGGGACGGGGTGATCAGCCCCAGCATTTT; cdr3_aa: CASSSGRGDQPQHF
clone_size: few; j_call: TRBJ1-2; v_call: TRBV27; d_call: TRBD1; cdr3_nt: TGTGCCAGCCTCCACGGACAGGCGATGTACTTC; cdr3_aa: CASLHGQAMYF
clone_size: few; j_call: TRBJ2-5; v_call: TRBV25-1; d_call: TRBD1; cdr3_nt: TGTGCCAGCAGTGAATTTAAAGGGGGCGGCCAAGAGACCCAGTACTTC; cdr3_aa: CASSEFKGGGQETQYF
clone_size: .; j_call: TRBJ2-7; v_call: TRBV21-1; d_call: .; cdr3_nt: TGTGCCAGCAGCAGTCGGCAGGGAGGCGACGAGCAGTACTTC; cdr3_aa: CASSSRQGGDEQYF
clone_size: .; j_call: TRBJ2-7; v_call: TRBV9; d_call: .; cdr3_nt: TGTGCCAGCAGCGTAGCCCTCAACGACCGGACCTCCTCCTACGAGCAGTACTTC; cdr3_aa: CASSVALNDRTSSYEQYF
clone_size: many; j_call: TRBJ1-6; v_call: TRBV20-1; d_call: .; cdr3_nt: TGCAGTGCTAGACAGTTACTTTATTCACCCCTCCACTTT; cdr3_aa: CSARQLLYSPLHF
clone_size: few; j_call: TRBJ2-3; v_call: TRBV9; d_call: .; cdr3_nt: TGTGCCAGCAGCGTAACAGGGACCACTAGCACAGATACGCAGTATTTT; cdr3_aa: CASSVTGTTSTDTQYF
clone_size: .; j_call: TRBJ2-1; v_call: TRBV11-2; d_call: .; cdr3_nt: TGTGCCAGCAGCTTCTTGGTTATGAATGAGCAGTTCTTC; cdr3_aa: CASSFLVMNEQFF
clone_size: .; j_call: TRBJ2-1; v_call: TRBV7-3; d_call: TRBD2; cdr3_nt: TGTGCCAGCAGCTTAATGACTAGCGGGGTAAAGAATGAGCAGTTCTTC; cdr3_aa: CASSLMTSGVKNEQFF
clone_size: few; j_call: TRBJ2-7; v_call: TRBV9; d_call: TRBD2; cdr3_nt: TGTGCCAGCAGCGACCCACGGACTAGGTGCTACGAGCAGTACTTC; cdr3_aa: CASSDPRTRCYEQYF
clone_size: .; j_call: TRBJ2-4; v_call: TRBV12-3/TRBV12-4; d_call: TRBD1; cdr3_nt: TGTGCCAGCAGGGGGACAGGGCTTCTACGGAACATTCAGTACTTC; cdr3_aa: CASRGTGLLRNIQYF
clone_size: few; j_call: TRBJ1-2; v_call: TRBV7-3; d_call: TRBD1; cdr3_nt: TGTGCCAGCAGCTTAAAAGGACAGGCTCTAAGGAATGGCTACACCTTC; cdr3_aa: CASSLKGQALRNGYTF